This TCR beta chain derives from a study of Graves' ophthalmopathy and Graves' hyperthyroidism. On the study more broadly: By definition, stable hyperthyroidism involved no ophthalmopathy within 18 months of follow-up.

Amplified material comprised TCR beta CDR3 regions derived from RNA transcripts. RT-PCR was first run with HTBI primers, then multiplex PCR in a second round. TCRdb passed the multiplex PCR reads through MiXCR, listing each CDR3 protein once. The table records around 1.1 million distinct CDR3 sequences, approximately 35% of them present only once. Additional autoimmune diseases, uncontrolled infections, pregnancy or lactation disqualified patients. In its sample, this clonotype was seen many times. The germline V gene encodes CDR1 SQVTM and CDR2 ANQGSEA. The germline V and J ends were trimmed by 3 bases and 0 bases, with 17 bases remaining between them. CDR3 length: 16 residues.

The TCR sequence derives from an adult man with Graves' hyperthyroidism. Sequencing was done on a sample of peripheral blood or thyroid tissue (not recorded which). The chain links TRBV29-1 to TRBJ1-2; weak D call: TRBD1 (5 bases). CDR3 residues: CSVDGEIQESNYGYTF. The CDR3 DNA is TGCAGCGTTGACGGGGAGATACAGGAGTCTAACTATGGCTACACCTTC.